This TCR beta chain was captured in a study of T cell responses to AZD1222 COVID-19 vaccine. Findings of the study overall: Nearly half of spike-specific TCRs reportedly target unmutated variant regions. Seropositive status at baseline applied to only five or six AZD1222 recipients.

Points on this clone: As yet, its antigen is unknown.

Some clones are missing from TCRdb's copy, which holds only in-frame ones; the method was immunoSEQ multiplex PCR. The table lists about 79,000 clones, approximately 80% of them singletons. CDR3 length: 14 amino acids. Per the germline V gene, CDR1 is SGHRS and CDR2 is YFSETQ. The ends were cut back, 1 base at V and 3 bases at J, with 7 bases in the middle. The chain is built from TRBV5-1 and TRBJ2-2, with D tentatively TRBD2 (6 bases). Sequencing used peripheral blood, obtained on day 0 of AZD1222 vaccination. The receptor was isolated from an adult in good health. The CDR3 sequence is CASSLWGDTGELFF. For the CDR3, the DNA is TGCGCCAGCAGCTTGTGGGGGGACACCGGGGAGCTGTTTTTT.